Listed below are T cell receptor beta chains from one sample, sequenced in a study of blood T cell repertoires in COVID-19. The method was immunoSEQ multiplex PCR; TCRdb's version includes in-frame clones alone and lacks a portion of them. The data hold about 59,000 clones, with more than 60% observed a single time. The sample was peripheral blood. The origin of the receptors is a woman in her 70s with acute or convalescent COVID-19. Each CDR3 is given with its conserved first and last residue. D genes are given only for firm matches. Size tells how often a clone was seen (once, few, many) or the class of an expanded clone, and some rows leave it out.

clone_size j_call v_call d_call cdr3_nt cdr3_aa
once TRBJ1-6 TRBV6-5 TRBD1 TGTGCCAGCAGTCTCCCAGGGGGCCGGTCACCCCTCCACTTT CASSLPGGRSPLHF
once TRBJ1-2 TRBV18 . TGTGCCAGCTCACTTTCGGGACTACATGGCTACACCTTC CASSLSGLHGYTF
. TRBJ2-1 TRBV9 . TGTGCCAGCAGCGTAAACACAGGGATTAATGAGCAGTTCTTC CASSVNTGINEQFF
. TRBJ2-7 TRBV11-2 TRBD2 TGTGCCAGCAGCGCCGGGGGGTACGAGCAGTACTTC CASSAGGYEQYF
few TRBJ1-4 TRBV27 TRBD1 TGTGCCAGCAGTTTTGGGACAGGGGGCCTGTATTATGAAAAACTGTTTTTT CASSFGTGGLYYEKLFF
. TRBJ1-2 TRBV6-5 . TGTGCCAGCAGCTCGACAGTGAACTATGGCTACACCTTC CASSSTVNYGYTF
. TRBJ2-1 TRBV7-3 . TGTGCCAGCAGCCCCAGGCAGGGGACCTACAATGAGCAGTTCTTC CASSPRQGTYNEQFF
. TRBJ1-1 TRBV10-1 TRBD1 TGCGCCAGCCCCGGTGGGCAGGGGGCGGATAAAGCTTTCTTT CASPGGQGADKAFF
. TRBJ2-4 TRBV4-1 . TGCGCCAGCAGCCAGCCCGAGGGCTTTTCCAAAAACATTCAGTACTTC CASSQPEGFSKNIQYF
. TRBJ2-5 TRBV7-8 TRBD2 TGTGCCAGCAGCTTAGAATCTAGCGGGGGGAGCGAGACCCAGTACTTC CASSLESSGGSETQYF
. TRBJ1-1 TRBV7-9 . TGTGCCAGCAGCCGCGCCACAGGGAACACTGAAGCTTTCTTT CASSRATGNTEAFF
once TRBJ2-1 TRBV11-3 TRBD1 TGTGCCAGCAGCTTAGATCAGGGGGTTAGGGACAATGAGCAGTTCTTC CASSLDQGVRDNEQFF
. TRBJ1-5 TRBV12-3/TRBV12-4 . TGTGCCAGCAGTTTAAAGCCGCCGACCCAGCATTTT CASSLKPPTQHF
. TRBJ1-6 TRBV5-1 . TGCGCCAGCAGCTTGGTACCTAATAATTCACCCCTCCACTTT CASSLVPNNSPLHF
once TRBJ1-4 TRBV19 . TGTGCCAGCACGAAGGGGCGGAGCAGGGAAAAACTGTTTTTT CASTKGRSREKLFF
. TRBJ2-3 TRBV2 . TGTGCCAGCAGTGGGGCTACCTCAGATACGCAGTATTTT CASSGATSDTQYF
. TRBJ2-3 TRBV6-5 . TGTGCCAGCCGGCTAGCCCTTAGCACAGATACGCAGTATTTT CASRLALSTDTQYF
. TRBJ1-2 TRBV5-6 . TGTGCCAGCAGCTTACCGCCAGCTAACTATGGCTACACCTTC CASSLPPANYGYTF
. TRBJ2-2 TRBV2 . TGTGCCAGCAGAGACAGGGAGGCCGGGGAGCTGTTTTTT CASRDREAGELFF
. TRBJ1-2 TRBV29-1 TRBD1 TGCAGCGTCCCCGAGACAGGGGGCATCTATGGCTACACCTTC CSVPETGGIYGYTF
. TRBJ1-5 TRBV30 . TGTGCTCTGGCGCAGGATAGCAATCAGCCCCAGCATTTT CALAQDSNQPQHF
. TRBJ1-2 TRBV29-1 . TGCAGCGGGACCCGGGACATCCTTAACTATGGCTACACCTTC CSGTRDILNYGYTF
. TRBJ1-1 TRBV3-1/TRBV3-2 TRBD1 TGTGCCAGCGGCCGGGACAGGGGGCGCGGGGCTGAAGCTTTCTTT CASGRDRGRGAEAFF
. TRBJ2-6 TRBV6-6 . TGTGCCAGCAGTCCCCCGGCAGGGGAGGGGACTGGGGCCAACGTCCTGACTTTC CASSPPAGEGTGANVLTF
. TRBJ1-5 TRBV15 TRBD1 TGTGCCACCAGCGAGGGACAGGGAGAGAATCAGCCCCAGCATTTT CATSEGQGENQPQHF
once TRBJ1-3 TRBV29-1 TRBD1 TGCAGCGTTGGGGGGACAGTTGGAAACACCATATATTTT CSVGGTVGNTIYF
. TRBJ2-1 TRBV10-1 TRBD2 TGCGCCAGCAGTGAAGGGCGGGGGGCGGCCGGCTTCGCGGATGAGCAGTTCTTC CASSEGRGAAGFADEQFF
few TRBJ2-2 TRBV7-3 TRBD2 TGTGCCAGCAGCTTAAGTAGCGGGGCTCTCGGGGAGCTGTTTTTT CASSLSSGALGELFF
once TRBJ1-1 TRBV14 . TGTGCCAGCGGACAGTACACTGAAGCTTTCTTT CASGQYTEAFF
. TRBJ1-6 TRBV15 TRBD1 TGTGCCACCAGCATAGACAGGGGGAATTCACCCCTCCACTTT CATSIDRGNSPLHF
. TRBJ2-1 TRBV4-2 . TGTGCCAGCAGCCAAGGGGGGGGCAAGCAGTTCTTC CASSQGGGKQFF
. TRBJ2-5 TRBV9 TRBD2 TGTGCCAGCAGCCCAACTAGCGGGCAGGGGACCCAGTACTTC CASSPTSGQGTQYF
once TRBJ1-1 TRBV7-8 . TGTGCCAGCAGCTTAGGGTCCTGGGGGCAGTCAAACACTGAAGCTTTCTTT CASSLGSWGQSNTEAFF
. TRBJ1-5 TRBV30 . TGTGCCTGGAGTAGACAGGGCAATCAGCCCCAGCATTTT CAWSRQGNQPQHF
few TRBJ1-2 TRBV6-4 . TGTGCCAGCAGCCTCGGACACTCGTCCTCTAACTATGGCTACACCTTC CASSLGHSSSNYGYTF
. TRBJ2-2 TRBV30 . TGTGCCTGGAGTGTACGGGGCACCGGGGAGCTGTTTTTT CAWSVRGTGELFF
few TRBJ1-2 TRBV6-5 . TGTGCCAGCGCAATCTCTGAACTTAACTATGGCTACACCTTC CASAISELNYGYTF
. TRBJ2-7 TRBV6-2/TRBV6-3 . TGTGCCAGCAGCCCTACAGGGATCTCCTACGAGCAGTACTTC CASSPTGISYEQYF
. TRBJ1-2 TRBV19 . TGTGCCAGTAGTACCAGGGCCCGGTCTCATGGCTACACCTTC CASSTRARSHGYTF
few TRBJ1-3 TRBV19 . TGTGCCACCACCCTGGGGCAAAACTCTGGAAACACCATATATTTT CATTLGQNSGNTIYF
. TRBJ1-1 TRBV27 TRBD1 TGTGCCAGCAGTCCGACAGGGGGGAACACTGAAGCTTTCTTT CASSPTGGNTEAFF
. TRBJ1-2 TRBV5-6 . TGTGCCAGCAGCTTCCTGACAGGACCGGTAGGCTACACCTTC CASSFLTGPVGYTF
. TRBJ1-1 TRBV18 . TGTGCCAGCTCACCCGGGGGGGGCGGCACTGAAGCTTTCTTT CASSPGGGGTEAFF
. TRBJ2-5 TRBV5-1 . TGCGCCAGCAGCCGGGGGGCAGGGGAGACCCAGTACTTC CASSRGAGETQYF
. TRBJ2-3 TRBV6-1 TRBD2 TGTGCCAGCAGTGAATTACCGGGACTAGTATTTGCGCAGTATTTT CASSELPGLVFAQYF
. TRBJ2-3 TRBV5-5 TRBD2 TGTGCCAGCAGCTTTCTGAGCGGGGGTTGGGATACGCAGTATTTT CASSFLSGGWDTQYF
once TRBJ1-2 TRBV19 TRBD1 TGTGCCAGTAGGGGACAGGGGGCTAGTGGCTACACCTTC CASRGQGASGYTF
few TRBJ1-6 TRBV18 TRBD1 TGTGCCAGCTCACCGACAGGGACAGATTCACCCCTCCACTTT CASSPTGTDSPLHF
few TRBJ2-2 TRBV5-1 . TGCGCCAGCAGCCCCGGGACGAACACCGGGGAGCTGTTTTTT CASSPGTNTGELFF
few TRBJ2-7 TRBV5-1 TRBD1 TGCGCCAGCAGCTTAACCGGGACAGGGGGCCAAGAGCAGTACTTC CASSLTGTGGQEQYF